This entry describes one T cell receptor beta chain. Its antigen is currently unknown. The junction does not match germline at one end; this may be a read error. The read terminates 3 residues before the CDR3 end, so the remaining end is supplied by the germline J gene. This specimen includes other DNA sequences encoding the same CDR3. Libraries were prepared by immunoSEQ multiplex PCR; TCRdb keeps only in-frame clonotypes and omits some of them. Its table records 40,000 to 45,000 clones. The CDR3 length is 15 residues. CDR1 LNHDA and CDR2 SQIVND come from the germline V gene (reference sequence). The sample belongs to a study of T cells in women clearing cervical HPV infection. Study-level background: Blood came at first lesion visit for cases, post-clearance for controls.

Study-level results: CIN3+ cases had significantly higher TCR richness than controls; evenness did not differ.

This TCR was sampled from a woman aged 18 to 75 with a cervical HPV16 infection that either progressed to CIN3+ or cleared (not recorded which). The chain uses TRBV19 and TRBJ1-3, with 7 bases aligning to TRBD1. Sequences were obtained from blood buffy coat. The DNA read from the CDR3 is TGTGCCAGTAAGGATCCAGGGGGGATTGGAAACACA. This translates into CASKDPGGIGNT. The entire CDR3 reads CASKDPGGIGNTIYF. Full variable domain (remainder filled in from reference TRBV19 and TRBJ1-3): DGGITQSPKYLFRKEGQNVTLSCEQNLNHDAMYWYRQDPGQGLRLIYYSQIVNDFQKGDIAEGYSVSREKKESFPLTVTSAQKNPTAFYLCASKDPGGIGNTIYFGEGSWLTVV.